The 7 T cell receptor beta chains in this list originate from one sample, sequenced in a study of CD8+CD57+ T cells in acquired aplastic anemia. Patients picked for sequencing had shown CD8+CD57+ cell expansion detected by flow cytometry. The TCR beta profiling, which covered VDJ combination and CDR3 sequence, was carried out using genomic DNA as the template. TCRdb independently ran MiXCR on the reads; one entry per CDR3 protein. The sample has around 500,000 distinct CDR3 sequences, over 25% seen once. The sequenced material came from sorted CD4+, CD8+, or CD8+CD57+ T cells (not recorded which) from PBMCs. These receptors were obtained from a human donor with aplastic anemia.

Many counts were recorded for this clonotype. This chain joins TRBV24-1 and TRBJ1-1; tentative D call: TRBD1 (5 bases). Looked up from germline, CDR1 is KGHDR and CDR2 is SFDVKD. This CDR3 contains 14 residues. Trimming removed 7 bases at V and 1 base at J, with 12 bases between. This chain's CDR3 is CATREEGANTEAFF. The CDR3 nucleotides read TGTGCCACCAGAGAGGAAGGGGCGAACACTGAAGCTTTCTTT.

The V call is TRBV5-1, the J call TRBJ2-3; TRBD2 aligns across 8 bases. Trimming took 0 bases from V and 4 from J; bases not matched to a gene: 7. CDR3 length: 16 amino acids. Germline V gene lookup returns CDR1 SGHRS and CDR2 YFSETQ. CDR3: CASSLGAGARSDTQYF. The CDR3 bases are TGCGCCAGCAGCTTGGGAGCGGGAGCACGGTCAGATACGCAGTATTTT.

This clonotype turned up a few times. This chain uses TRBV7-9 with TRBJ1-2, with D perhaps matching TRBD1 (5 bases). This CDR3 has 14 residues. CDR1 is SEHNR and CDR2 is FQNEAQ in the germline V gene (reference sequence). The germline V and J ends were trimmed by 1 base and 4 bases, with 10 bases remaining between them. The CDR3 nucleotides are TGTGCCAGCAGCTTAGGACAGACTAGCTATGGCTACACCTTC. Translating it yields CASSLGQTSYGYTF.

The sample holds a few counts of this clonotype. The chain is built from TRBV7-3 and TRBJ2-1; the D gene is possibly TRBD1 (7 bases). The germline V gene has CDR1 SGHTA and CDR2 FQGTGA. V lost 3 bases and J lost 6, with 12 bases in between. CDR3 length equals 14 residues. CDR3 sequence: CASSFTGEVNEQFF. The CDR3 DNA reads TGTGCCAGCAGCTTCACAGGGGAGGTCAATGAGCAGTTCTTC. Complete variable domain (other parts from reference TRBV7-3 and TRBJ2-1): GAGVSQTPSNKVTEKGKYVELRCDPISGHTALYWYRQSLGQGPEFLIYFQGTGAADDSGLPNDRFFAVRPEGSVSTLKIQRTERGDSAVYLCASSFTGEVNEQFFGPGTRLTVL.

The chain carries TRBV19 and TRBJ2-7; no clear D gene. Looked up from germline, CDR1 is LNHDA and CDR2 is SQIVND (reference sequence). This CDR3 comprises 15 residues. V was pared by 5 bases and J by 3 bases, with 17 bases between. CDR3 protein: CASSRSENFDYEQYF. CDR3 DNA sequence: TGTGCCAGTAGTCGGTCAGAAAACTTTGACTACGAGCAGTACTTC.

For this clonotype: A much larger clonotype is one base distant, so this may be a read error. V usage is TRBV7-8 and J usage is TRBJ2-3; TRBD1 agrees at 9 bases. This CDR3 spans 17 amino acids. The germline V gene encodes CDR1 SGHVS and CDR2 FQNEAQ. The CDR3 sequence: CASSLRQGVRVTNTQYF. CDR3 bases: TGTGCCAGCAGCTTACGACAGGGGGTTAGGGTCACAAATACGCAGTATTTT.

The sample holds a few counts of this clonotype. CDR3 in DNA: TGCGCCAGCAGCTTGTCAGGGGAGGAAAAACTGTTTTTT. It translates to CASSLSGEEKLFF. The chain recombines TRBV5-1 with TRBJ1-4; D may be TRBD1 (6 bases). The CDR3 runs 13 residues. V was cut by 1 base and J by 8 bases, with 9 bases left in between. Per germline, CDR1 SGHRS and CDR2 YFSETQ.